The next 5 T cell receptor beta chains were all read from a single sample in a study of T cell responses to AZD1222 COVID-19 vaccine. The data were produced by immunoSEQ multiplex PCR, yet TCRdb's version contains in-frame clones alone and is incomplete. The table shows about 260,000 clones, with 90% to 95% occurring only once. The sequenced sample was peripheral blood, obtained on day 0 of AZD1222 vaccination. These receptors were taken from an adult in good health.

The chain combines TRBV5-1 with TRBJ2-7; 9 bases are shared with TRBD1. This CDR3 has 15 residues. Germline V gives CDR1 SGHRS, CDR2 YFSETQ. V dropped 0 bases and J dropped 6; count of bases not matched to a gene: 7. CDR3 region: CASSLATGGAGEQYF. In DNA form, the CDR3 reads TGCGCCAGCAGCTTGGCCACAGGGGGCGCGGGCGAGCAGTACTTC.

The chain is built from TRBV6-2 or TRBV6-3 and TRBJ1-1; the D gene is possibly TRBD1 (5 bases). Trimming shortened V by 7 bases and J by 6 bases, and 15 bases separated the two germline ends. This CDR3 is 13 amino acids long. Germline lookup yields CDR1 MNHEY and CDR2 SVGEGT. For the CDR3, the DNA is TGTGCCAGCACCCCCTCGGGGGGGGCTGAAGCTTTCTTT. Protein sequence: CASTPSGGAEAFF.

The chain carries TRBV4-1 and TRBJ1-5; no firm D call. From germline, CDR1 is MGHRA and CDR2 YSYEKL. This CDR3 has 12 residues. V was trimmed by 1 base and J by 9 bases, leaving 7 bases between them. The CDR3 reads CASSQGEAPQHF. CDR3 sequence (DNA): TGCGCCAGCAGCCAAGGGGAAGCGCCCCAGCATTTT.

This clone was observed a single time. The rearrangement links TRBV18 to TRBJ2-7; 7 bases are shared with TRBD1. Per germline, CDR1 KGHSH and CDR2 LQKENI. Germline trimming cut 6 bases from V and 2 bases from J; bases unmatched to any gene: 4. The CDR3 spans 13 residues. CDR3 amino acids: CASSPGTAYEQYF. The CDR3 DNA reads as TGTGCCAGCTCTCCCGGGACAGCCTACGAGCAGTACTTC.

The chain has TRBV3-1 (or the pseudogene TRBV3-2) and TRBJ1-1; D is unresolved. This CDR3 is built from 14 residues. The germline V gene has CDR1 LGHDT and CDR2 YNNKEL (reference sequence). Trimming left V 2 bases short and J 1 base short, with 8 bases between. The CDR3: CASSQKSRNTEAFF. As DNA, the CDR3 is TGTGCCAGCAGCCAAAAGTCCCGGAACACTGAAGCTTTCTTT.